The 10 T cell receptor beta chains reported below all come from one sample, sequenced in a study of blood T cell repertoires in COVID-19. Assay used: immunoSEQ multiplex PCR; TCRdb lists only in-frame clones, some missing. The sample lists around 250,000 clones; about 82% were seen once. Sequenced material: peripheral blood. Every receptor here comes from an elderly woman with COVID-19, enrolled during active disease.

The chain employs TRBV4-1 and TRBJ1-1; possible D gene TRBD1, 6 bases. The CDR3 contains 14 residues. Trimming cost V 4 bases and J 6 bases, with 15 bases left between them. Germline values: CDR1 MGHRA, CDR2 YSYEKL. The CDR3 loop is CASSRAGASAEAFF. The CDR3 DNA reads as TGCGCCAGCAGCCGGGCGGGGGCGTCGGCTGAAGCTTTCTTT.

The rearrangement links TRBV7-9 to TRBJ1-5; 11 bases align to TRBD1. Germline loops: CDR1 SEHNR, CDR2 FQNEAQ (reference sequence). The CDR3 runs 15 residues. V lost 5 bases to trimming and J lost 6 bases; unmatched junction nucleotides: 6. In DNA, the CDR3 is TGTGCCAGCAGCCCGGGACAGGGGGAGGCTCAGCCCCAGCATTTT. Translated, it gives CASSPGQGEAQPQHF.

This chain uses TRBV4-1 with TRBJ2-5, with D unresolved. The CDR3 is 16 amino acids. The V gene lost 0 bases and the J gene lost 1 base, with 12 bases spanning the gap. CDR1 is MGHRA, CDR2 YSYEKL, per germline. As DNA, the CDR3 is TGCGCCAGCAGCCAAGACCGAGCCGGGTCCCAAGAGACCCAGTACTTC. Translation gives CASSQDRAGSQETQYF.

This chain links TRBV11-3 with TRBJ2-1; 10 bases map to TRBD2. Trimming took 5 bases from V and 15 from J; bases not matched to a gene: 10. Germline V gene sequence: CDR1 SGHNT, CDR2 YENEEA. The CDR3 totals 13 residues. The CDR3 nucleotides read TGTGCCAGCAGCCCTCAAAGCGGGGGGGCCAGGTTCTTC. Its protein product is CASSPQSGGARFF. Variable domain in full (rest from reference TRBV11-3 and TRBJ2-1): EAGVVQSPRYKIIEKKQPVAFWCNPISGHNTLYWYLQNLGQGPELLIRYENEEAVDDSQLPKDRFSAERLKGVDSTLKIQPAELGDSAVYLCASSPQSGGARFFGPGTRLTVL.

V and J are TRBV5-6 and TRBJ2-7; 9 bases fit TRBD2. J was trimmed by 0 bases and V by 4 bases; bases with no gene match: 11. CDR1 and CDR2 from the germline V gene are SGHDT and YYEEEE. CDR3 size: 17 residues. Here the CDR3 reads CASSPAGGGPLSYEQYF. The CDR3 nucleotides read TGTGCCAGCAGCCCGGCGGGAGGGGGCCCCCTCTCCTACGAGCAGTACTTC.

This sequence joins TRBV2 and TRBJ1-5; TRBD1 aligns across 10 bases. The germline CDR1 and CDR2 sequences are SNHLY and FYNNEI. This CDR3 region has 20 residues. Losses at the gene ends were 3 bases for V and 0 bases for J; bases not matched to a gene: 14. The chain's CDR3 is CASSDFGLDRGFYSNQPQHF. For the CDR3, the DNA is TGTGCCAGCAGTGATTTTGGGCTGGACAGGGGGTTTTATAGCAATCAGCCCCAGCATTTT.

This chain uses TRBV11-1 with TRBJ1-2; D is perhaps TRBD1 (6 bases). Trimming removed 5 bases from V and 8 bases from J, with 9 bases in between. The CDR3 has 11 residues. Germline V lookup: CDR1 SGHAT, CDR2 FQDESV (reference sequence). The CDR3 reads CASSTGSGYTF. The DNA for the CDR3 is TGTGCCAGCAGCACAGGGTCCGGCTACACCTTC.

This chain uses TRBV15 with TRBJ1-6, with 9 bases lining up with TRBD1. Germline V gene sequence: CDR1 LNHNV, CDR2 YYDKDF (reference sequence). V lost 0 bases and J lost 13; bases outside the gene matches: 7. This CDR3 is built from 15 residues. The CDR3 nucleotides read TGTGCCACCAGCAGAGAGGGGACAGGGCTTAAGCCCCTCCACTTT. The encoded protein is CATSREGTGLKPLHF.

The rearrangement links TRBV24-1 to TRBJ1-4, with 10 bases lining up with TRBD1. Germline loops: CDR1 KGHDR, CDR2 SFDVKD. J was trimmed by 8 bases and V by 6 bases; bases with no gene match: 8. The length of the CDR3 is 15 residues. The CDR3 DNA sequence: TGTGCCACCAGTTCCGGGACAGGGGTTGGAGAAAAACTGTTTTTT. Amino acid sequence: CATSSGTGVGEKLFF.

This chain joins TRBV7-2 and TRBJ1-1, with TRBD1 identical over 10 bases. CDR3 size: 14 residues. CDR1 SGHTA and CDR2 FQGNSA come from the germline V gene. V was pared by 4 bases and J by 5 bases, with 4 bases of the junction left unmatched. The CDR3 loop is CASSSWTGGTEAFF. As DNA, the CDR3 is TGTGCCAGCAGCTCGTGGACAGGGGGGACTGAAGCTTTCTTT.